This T cell receptor (beta chain) emerged from a study of blood T cell repertoires in COVID-19 (dated by TCRdb to 2019 to 2021). Study-level background: Collaborator samples came from the United States, Italy and Spain and covered acute and convalescent phases of COVID-19. The prospective study material was composed of cDNA or gDNA derived from T cells, B-cell-depleted T cells, or PBMCs. Deeply sampled blood TCRbeta repertoires from subjects exposed to, actively infected with, or recovered from COVID-19 were included in the dataset. The repertoires were released in a freely available public database meant as a resource for research on the immune response to SARS-CoV-2. The samples were drawn from two sources: the first 160 participants of the ongoing ImmuneRACE study, and fewer than 1,500 subjects contributed by 6 global collaborators. Nearly every sample came with metadata listing a de-identified subject ID, COVID-19 status, age in years and sex. Where available, HLA class I and class II types were taken from metadata supplied by the sample provider and were not determined by assay-based typing.

The immunoSEQ Assay, a bias-controlled multiplex PCR, was used to amplify TCRbeta CDR3 regions from genomic DNA. The original pipeline was this. The number of nucleated cells in each sample was estimated from the amplification of reference gene primers within the assay. To quantify the absolute abundance of each unique TCRbeta CDR3 rearrangement, sequence reads were collapsed and filtered. For each sample, productive Simpson clonality was calculated as the square root of Simpson's diversity index across productive rearrangements. TCRdb's version of the immuneACCESS table is confined to in-frame rearrangements and falls short of the full clone set. An unresolved V gene accounts for under half of the shortfall where checked; the remainder is of unknown origin. V and J calls and clone size are copied from that table; D and trimming were computed from the DNA. This sample has some 110,000 clones in its table, and around 83% of those were observed once. The ten largest clones capture approximately 3.6% of the sample.

Points the paper makes about the study in general: The quantity of clinical and demographic metadata differed by source and by participant and was supplied without curation.

Enrolling through a virtual design, the prospective study's participants ranged in age from roughly 18 to 89 years and lived across approximately 25 United States geographic areas. In the prospective study, cohorts were assigned on the basis of participant-reported clinical history obtained from a screening survey and a study questionnaire. ImmuneRACE Cohort 3 recovered participants were defined by two consecutive negative NP/OP PCR tests, healthcare professional clearance, or symptom resolution. Mobile phlebotomists in the prospective study collected whole blood, serum and a nasopharyngeal or oropharyngeal swab from every participant. Over a roughly two-month period, participants in the prospective study had the option of providing additional blood draws and questionnaires. Prospective study blood samples were shipped either frozen or at room temperature before DNA extraction. Turning to this clone: The antigen it recognizes is unknown. Base qualities were left out, and no much larger clone turns up one base away.

V ends up 4 bases short and J 3 bases short, with an unmatched junction base count of 9. CDR1 SGHTA and CDR2 FQGNSA were looked up in the germline V gene. Its CDR3 holds 17 amino acids, cysteine through phenylalanine. The kept DNA is CDR3 alone, 51 bases in frame from the first base. This sequence was found in a woman in her twenties or thirties who had recovered from COVID-19. The sample consisted of PBMCs or T cells enriched from blood (not recorded which). The rearrangement combines TRBV7-2 with TRBJ2-7; a stretch of 13 junction bases matches TRBD2. CDR3 region: CASSSPGTSGTLYEQYF. Read as DNA, the sequence is TGTGCCAGCAGCTCCCCCGGGACTAGCGGGACCCTCTACGAGCAGTACTTC.